The 16 T cell receptor beta chains below all came from one sample that was sequenced in a study of PD-L1 blockade in urothelial cancer. Time point of the sample: pretreatment peripheral blood. TCRdb's table, derived via immunoSEQ multiplex PCR, lists solely in-frame clones and lacks some. The sample consists of 70,000 to 90,000 clones, 85% to 90% of them appearing once. This specimen consisted of PBMCs, obtained around atezolizumab (anti-PD-L1) treatment. The receptor set was obtained from a man in his fifties or sixties with urothelial cancer.

This sequence joins TRBV7-8 and TRBJ2-3; D unclear. The germline CDR1 and CDR2 sequences are SGHVS and FQNEAQ. The CDR3 totals 15 residues. With 5 bases removed from V and 6 bases from J, the gap between germline ends came to 18 bases. This chain's CDR3 is CASSPRPRGPDTQYF. The DNA of the CDR3 is TGTGCCAGCAGCCCCCGCCCGCGCGGCCCCGATACGCAGTATTTT.

This chain joins TRBV29-1 and TRBJ2-5; 7 bases match TRBD2. Per germline, CDR1 SQVTM and CDR2 ANQGSEA. V lost 5 bases to trimming and J lost 4 bases; unmatched junction nucleotides: 1. The CDR3 is 11 amino acids. The chain's CDR3 is CSVWGGETQYF. CDR3 DNA sequence: TGCAGCGTTTGGGGGGGAGAGACCCAGTACTTC. Full variable domain (missing parts from reference TRBV29-1 and TRBJ2-5): SAVISQKPSRDICQRGTSLTIQCQVDSQVTMMFWYRQQPGQSLTLIATANQGSEATYESGFVIDKFPISRPNLTFSTLTVSNMSPEDSSIYLCSVWGGETQYFGPGTRLLVL.

Many counts were recorded for this clone. The chain links TRBV9 to TRBJ1-6; D gene uncertain. CDR1 is SGDLS, CDR2 YYNGEE, per germline. This CDR3 comprises 15 residues. V lost 0 bases and J lost 10, with 14 bases in between. Written as DNA, the CDR3 is TGTGCCAGCAGCGTAGGAGCGGTTCGAACCTCACCCCTCCACTTT. This translates into CASSVGAVRTSPLHF.

The chain links TRBV2 to TRBJ1-5, with D possibly being TRBD1 (5 bases). This CDR3 has 14 residues. Germline V gives CDR1 SNHLY, CDR2 FYNNEI. Trimming cost V 6 bases and J 6 bases, with 15 bases left between them. CDR3 DNA sequence: TGTGCCAGCAGGGGGGGGGTAGGCGGTCAGCCCCAGCATTTT. It yields the protein CASRGGVGGQPQHF.

J is TRBJ1-1 and V is TRBV19, with a tentative D call TRBD1 (5 bases). Trimming stripped 6 bases from V and 3 bases from J, with 20 bases between. Germline-derived CDR1 and CDR2 are LNHDA and SQIVND (reference sequence). CDR3 length: 16 amino acids. The CDR3 DNA is TGTGCCAGTAGAATACACCGAAGCGGGGGGGACACTGAAGCTTTCTTT. It codes for CASRIHRSGGDTEAFF.

CDR3 DNA sequence: TGCAGCGCCGGAAGGGAACAGGGGGGCATTCAGTACTTC. This encodes CSAGREQGGIQYF. The chain recombines TRBV29-1 with TRBJ2-4; TRBD1 matches at 8 bases. With 7 bases clipped from V and 9 bases from J, the junction kept 11 bases outside the gene matches. The CDR3 runs 13 residues. The germline V gene encodes CDR1 SQVTM and CDR2 ANQGSEA.

J is TRBJ1-5 and V is TRBV4-1; D possibly corresponds to TRBD1 (5 bases). CDR1 and CDR2 (germline): MGHRA, YSYEKL. The ends were cut back, 1 base at V and 0 bases at J, with 13 bases in the middle. The CDR3 is 17 residues long. CDR3 coding DNA: TGCGCCAGCAGCCAAGGGGGCACTGACCATAGCAATCAGCCCCAGCATTTT. Translating gives CASSQGGTDHSNQPQHF.

This clone counts as large (0.1 to 1%). The V gene is TRBV7-3, the J gene TRBJ1-1; 7 positions match TRBD1. The germline CDR1 and CDR2 sequences are SGHTA and FQGTGA. This CDR3 is 15 amino acids long. V shed 4 bases, J shed 1 base, and the junction held 6 bases outside the gene matches. Written as DNA, the CDR3 is TGTGCCAGCAGCTCCCAAGGGACAGCGAACACTGAAGCTTTCTTT. It is translated as CASSSQGTANTEAFF. Full variable domain (rest looked up from reference TRBV7-3 and TRBJ1-1): GAGVSQTPSNKVTEKGKYVELRCDPISGHTALYWYRQSLGQGPEFLIYFQGTGAADDSGLPNDRFFAVRPEGSVSTLKIQRTERGDSAVYLCASSSQGTANTEAFFGQGTRLTVV.

V usage is TRBV2 and J usage is TRBJ2-3, with TRBD1 identical over 8 bases. The CDR3 has 14 residues. Germline V gene data show CDR1 as SNHLY and CDR2 as FYNNEI. V dropped 4 bases and J dropped 4; count of bases not matched to a gene: 4. The CDR3 DNA sequence: TGTGCCAGCAGTGGACAGGGGTCCCCAGATACGCAGTATTTT. Translated, it gives CASSGQGSPDTQYF.

The chain combines TRBV29-1 with TRBJ2-5, with 11 bases fitting TRBD2. Germline V gene lookup returns CDR1 SQVTM and CDR2 ANQGSEA. The CDR3 runs 15 residues. Germline trimming cut 5 bases from V and 4 bases from J; bases unmatched to any gene: 9. The CDR3 sequence is CSVSDSGRARETQYF. In DNA, the CDR3 is TGCAGCGTTTCGGATAGCGGGAGGGCTCGAGAGACCCAGTACTTC.

This chain joins TRBV5-1 and TRBJ2-3, with TRBD1 matching 9 bases. The CDR3 has 13 residues. The V and J ends lost 9 bases and 4 bases, in that order; junction bases with no gene match: 6. Germline V gene sequence: CDR1 SGHRS, CDR2 YFSETQ. The CDR3 DNA reads as TGCGCCACCCGACAGGGGGGGCCAGATACGCAGTATTTT. It yields the protein CATRQGGPDTQYF.

This rearrangement joins TRBV19 to TRBJ1-2; TRBD1 agrees at 8 bases. This CDR3 comprises 14 residues. Germline CDR1 LNHDA, CDR2 SQIVND (reference sequence). The junction had 9 bases not matched to a gene; V was cut back by 6 bases and J by 6 bases. CDR3: CASSTGGGYHGYTF. In DNA, the CDR3 is TGTGCCAGTAGCACAGGGGGGGGGTATCATGGCTACACCTTC.

This sequence joins TRBV9 and TRBJ2-2; D is unclear. Looked up from germline, CDR1 is SGDLS and CDR2 is YYNGEE. The ends were cut back, 0 bases at V and 1 base at J, with 10 bases in the middle. The CDR3 runs to 16 residues. In DNA form, the CDR3 reads TGTGCCAGCAGCGTAGATAATCCAGTGAACACCGGGGAGCTGTTTTTT. It encodes CASSVDNPVNTGELFF. Looking up the rest from reference TRBV9 and TRBJ2-2 gives the full variable domain: DSGVTQTPKHLITATGQRVTLRCSPRSGDLSVYWYQQSLDQGLQFLIQYYNGEERAKGNILERFSAQQFPDLHSELNLSSLELGDSALYFCASSVDNPVNTGELFFGEGSRLTVL.

The V gene is TRBV11-3, the J gene TRBJ2-3; 7 bases fit TRBD2. The germline CDR1 and CDR2 sequences are SGHNT and YENEEA. The CDR3 length is 15 residues. V gave up 0 bases and J gave up 4 bases; unmatched junction bases: 4. Here the CDR3 DNA reads TGTGCCAGCAGCTTAGATGGCGGGAGCCCAGATACGCAGTATTTT. Its protein is CASSLDGGSPDTQYF.

The chain couples TRBV30 to TRBJ1-5; 9 bases align to TRBD1. From germline, CDR1 is GTSNPN and CDR2 SVGIG (reference sequence). The CDR3 consists of 12 residues. With V trimmed by 5 bases and J by 4 bases, 0 bases remained unmatched. The CDR3 loop is CAWGTGNQPQHF. CDR3 bases: TGTGCCTGGGGGACAGGGAATCAGCCCCAGCATTTT.

This clone was seen just once. The rearrangement joins TRBV20-1 to TRBJ2-7, with D possibly TRBD1 on 5 matching bases. Germline V gene data show CDR1 as DFQATT and CDR2 as SNEGSKA (reference sequence). Trimming took 4 bases from V and 6 from J, leaving 7 bases between them. The CDR3 is made up of 10 amino acids. The CDR3 spells CSATRAEQYF. CDR3 DNA sequence: TGCAGTGCTACCAGGGCCGAGCAGTACTTC.